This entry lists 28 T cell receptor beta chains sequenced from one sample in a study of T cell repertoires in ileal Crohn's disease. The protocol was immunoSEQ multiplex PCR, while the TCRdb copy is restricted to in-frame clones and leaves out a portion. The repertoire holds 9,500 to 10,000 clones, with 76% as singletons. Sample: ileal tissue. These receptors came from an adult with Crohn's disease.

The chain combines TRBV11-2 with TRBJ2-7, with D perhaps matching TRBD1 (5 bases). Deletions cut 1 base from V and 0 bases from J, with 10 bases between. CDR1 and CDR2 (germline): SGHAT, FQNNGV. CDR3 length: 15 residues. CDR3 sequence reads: CASSLVRANSYEQYF. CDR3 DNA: TGTGCCAGCAGCTTAGTCAGGGCAAACTCCTACGAGCAGTACTTC.

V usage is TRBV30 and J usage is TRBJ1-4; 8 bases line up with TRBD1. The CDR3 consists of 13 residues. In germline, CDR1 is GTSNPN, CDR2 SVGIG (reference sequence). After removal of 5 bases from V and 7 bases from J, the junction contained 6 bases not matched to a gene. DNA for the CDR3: TGTGCCTGGGCCAGGGGGCGCGTTGAAAAACTGTTTTTT. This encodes CAWARGRVEKLFF.

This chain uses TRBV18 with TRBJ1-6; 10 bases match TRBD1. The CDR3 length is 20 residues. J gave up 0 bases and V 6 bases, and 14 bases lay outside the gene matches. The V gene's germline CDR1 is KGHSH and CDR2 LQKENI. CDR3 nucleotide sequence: TGTGCCAGCTCCCGAAAGGGACAGGGGCCCACGAGCTCCTATAATTCACCCCTCCACTTT. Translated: CASSRKGQGPTSSYNSPLHF. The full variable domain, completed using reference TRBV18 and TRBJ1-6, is NAGVMQNPRHLVRRRGQEARLRCSPMKGHSHVYWYRQLPEEGLKFMVYLQKENIIDESGMPKERFSAEFPKEGPSILRIQQVVRGDSAAYFCASSRKGQGPTSSYNSPLHFGNGTRLTVT.

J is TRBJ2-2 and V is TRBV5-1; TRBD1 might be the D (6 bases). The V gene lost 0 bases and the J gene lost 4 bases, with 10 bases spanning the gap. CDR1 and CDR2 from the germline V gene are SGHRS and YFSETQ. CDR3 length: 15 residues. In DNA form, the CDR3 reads TGCGCCAGCAGCTTGGCAGGGGCTGGCACCGGGGAGCTGTTTTTT. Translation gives CASSLAGAGTGELFF.

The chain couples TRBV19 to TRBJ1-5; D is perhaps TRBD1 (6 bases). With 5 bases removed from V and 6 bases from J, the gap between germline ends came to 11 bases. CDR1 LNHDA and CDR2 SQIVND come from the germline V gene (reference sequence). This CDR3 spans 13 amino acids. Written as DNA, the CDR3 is TGTGCCAGTAGTGGGGGCCGGGGTCAGCCCCAGCATTTT. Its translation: CASSGGRGQPQHF.

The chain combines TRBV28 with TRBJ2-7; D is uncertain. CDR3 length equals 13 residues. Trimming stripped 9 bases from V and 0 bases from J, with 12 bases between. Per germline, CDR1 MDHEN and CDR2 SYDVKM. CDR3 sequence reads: CASRVCSSYEQYF. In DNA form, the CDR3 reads TGTGCCAGTCGGGTCTGTAGCTCCTACGAGCAGTACTTC.

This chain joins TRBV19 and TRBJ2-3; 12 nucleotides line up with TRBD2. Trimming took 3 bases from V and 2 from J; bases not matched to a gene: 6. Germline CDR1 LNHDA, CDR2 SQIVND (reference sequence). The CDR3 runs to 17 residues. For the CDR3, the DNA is TGTGCCAGTAGTATCTATACTAGCGGGAGGTTCACAGATACGCAGTATTTT. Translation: CASSIYTSGRFTDTQYF.

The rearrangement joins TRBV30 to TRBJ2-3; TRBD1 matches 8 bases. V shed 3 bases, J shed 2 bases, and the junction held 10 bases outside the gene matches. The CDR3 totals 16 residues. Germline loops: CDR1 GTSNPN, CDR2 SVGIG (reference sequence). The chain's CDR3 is CAWSRGGTGVTDTQYF. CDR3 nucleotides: TGTGCCTGGAGCCGGGGCGGGACAGGCGTCACAGATACGCAGTATTTT.

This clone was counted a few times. CDR3 sequence (DNA): TGTGCCAGCAGCTTTAGTGCCGGGAGCTCCTACGAGCAGTACTTC. Protein sequence: CASSFSAGSSYEQYF. The rearrangement links TRBV11-2 to TRBJ2-7; D possibly corresponds to TRBD2 (6 bases). The V and J ends lost 3 bases and 0 bases respectively, with 12 bases between them. Germline V gene sequence: CDR1 SGHAT, CDR2 FQNNGV. The CDR3 totals 15 residues.

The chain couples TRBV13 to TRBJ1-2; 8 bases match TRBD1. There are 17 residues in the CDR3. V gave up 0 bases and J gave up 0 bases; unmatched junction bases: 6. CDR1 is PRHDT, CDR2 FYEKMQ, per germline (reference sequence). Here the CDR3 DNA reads TGTGCCAGCAGCTTAGGGCCAGGGGGCGCAGCTAACTATGGCTACACCTTC. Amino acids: CASSLGPGGAANYGYTF.

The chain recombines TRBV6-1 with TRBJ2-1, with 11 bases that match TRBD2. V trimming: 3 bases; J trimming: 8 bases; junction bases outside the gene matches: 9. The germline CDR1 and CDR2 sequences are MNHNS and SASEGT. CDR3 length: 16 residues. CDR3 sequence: CASSERSSGRSHEQFF. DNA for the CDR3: TGTGCCAGCAGTGAGAGGTCTAGCGGGAGGTCACATGAGCAGTTCTTC.

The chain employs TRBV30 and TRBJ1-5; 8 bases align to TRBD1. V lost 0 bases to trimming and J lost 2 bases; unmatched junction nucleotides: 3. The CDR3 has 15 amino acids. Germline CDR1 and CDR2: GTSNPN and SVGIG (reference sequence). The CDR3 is CAWSVKGQGNQPQHF. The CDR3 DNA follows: TGTGCCTGGAGTGTCAAGGGACAGGGCAATCAGCCCCAGCATTTT. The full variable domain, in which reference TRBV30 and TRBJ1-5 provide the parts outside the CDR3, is SQTIHQWPATLVQPVGSPLSLECTVEGTSNPNLYWYRQAAGRGLQLLFYSVGIGQISSEVPQNLSASRPQDRQFILSSKKLLLSDSGFYLCAWSVKGQGNQPQHFGDGTRLSIL.

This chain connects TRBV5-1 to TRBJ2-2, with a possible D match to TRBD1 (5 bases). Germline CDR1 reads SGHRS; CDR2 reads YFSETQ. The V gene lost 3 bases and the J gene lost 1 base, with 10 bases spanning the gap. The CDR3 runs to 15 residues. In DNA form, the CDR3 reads TGCGCCAGCAGCTCCTCCACAGGGAACACCGGGGAGCTGTTTTTT. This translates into CASSSSTGNTGELFF.

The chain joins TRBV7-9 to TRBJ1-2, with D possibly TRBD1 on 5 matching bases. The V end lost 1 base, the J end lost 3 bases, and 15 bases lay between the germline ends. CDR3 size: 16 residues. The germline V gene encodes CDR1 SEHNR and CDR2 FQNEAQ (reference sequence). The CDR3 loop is CASSLVRAVRDYGYTF. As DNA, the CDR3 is TGTGCCAGCAGCTTAGTTCGGGCCGTCAGGGACTATGGCTACACCTTC.

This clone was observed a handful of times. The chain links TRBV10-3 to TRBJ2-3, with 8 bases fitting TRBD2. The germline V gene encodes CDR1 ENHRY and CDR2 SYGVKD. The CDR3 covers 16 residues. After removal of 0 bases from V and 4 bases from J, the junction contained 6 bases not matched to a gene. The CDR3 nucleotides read TGTGCCATCAGTGAGTCGCGTAGCGGGATATCAGATACGCAGTATTTT. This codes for CAISESRSGISDTQYF.

CDR3 DNA: TGTGCCAGCACCGCAGGCAGGAACGGTGGCTACACCTTC. Protein: CASTAGRNGGYTF. The V and J genes are TRBV11-2 and TRBJ1-2; D remains ambiguous. Germline-derived CDR1 and CDR2 are SGHAT and FQNNGV. The CDR3 is 13 amino acids. V was trimmed by 7 bases and J by 7 bases, leaving 16 bases between them.

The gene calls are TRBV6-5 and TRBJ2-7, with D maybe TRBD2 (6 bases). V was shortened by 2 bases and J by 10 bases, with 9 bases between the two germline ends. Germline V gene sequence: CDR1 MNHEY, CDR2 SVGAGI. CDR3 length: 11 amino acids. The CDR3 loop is CASSYGGYQYF. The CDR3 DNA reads TGTGCCAGCAGTTACGGGGGGTACCAGTACTTC.

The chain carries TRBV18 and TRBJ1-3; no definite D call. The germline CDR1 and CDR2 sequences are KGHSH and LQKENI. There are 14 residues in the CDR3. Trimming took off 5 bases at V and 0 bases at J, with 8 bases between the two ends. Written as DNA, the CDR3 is TGTGCCAGCTCAGCCGGGGACTCTGGAAACACCATATATTTT. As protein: CASSAGDSGNTIYF.

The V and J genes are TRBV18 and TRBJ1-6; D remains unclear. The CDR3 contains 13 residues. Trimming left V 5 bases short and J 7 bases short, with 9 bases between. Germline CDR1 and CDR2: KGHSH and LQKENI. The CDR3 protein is CASSDGGNSPLHF. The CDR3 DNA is TGTGCCAGCTCAGATGGAGGGAATTCACCCCTCCACTTT.

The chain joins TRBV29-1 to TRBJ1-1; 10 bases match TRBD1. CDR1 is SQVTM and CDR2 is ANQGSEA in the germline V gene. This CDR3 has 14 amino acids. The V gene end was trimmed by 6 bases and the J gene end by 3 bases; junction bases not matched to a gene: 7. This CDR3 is CSVLDRGLDTEAFF. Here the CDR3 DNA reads TGCAGCGTCCTTGACAGGGGGCTCGACACTGAAGCTTTCTTT. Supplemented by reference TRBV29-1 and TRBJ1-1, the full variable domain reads SAVISQKPSRDICQRGTSLTIQCQVDSQVTMMFWYRQQPGQSLTLIATANQGSEATYESGFVIDKFPISRPNLTFSTLTVSNMSPEDSSIYLCSVLDRGLDTEAFFGQGTRLTVV.

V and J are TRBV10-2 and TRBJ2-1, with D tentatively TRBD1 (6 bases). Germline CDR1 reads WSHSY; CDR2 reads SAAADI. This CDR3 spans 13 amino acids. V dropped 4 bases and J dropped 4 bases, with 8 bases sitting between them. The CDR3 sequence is CASSADRYNEQFF. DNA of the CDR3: TGCGCCAGCAGTGCCGACAGGTACAATGAGCAGTTCTTC.

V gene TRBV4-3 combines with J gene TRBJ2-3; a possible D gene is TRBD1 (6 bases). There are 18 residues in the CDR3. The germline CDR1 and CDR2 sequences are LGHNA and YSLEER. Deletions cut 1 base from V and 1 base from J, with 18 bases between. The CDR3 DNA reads TGCGCCAGCAGCCAAGTTTACAGGGAGCCCGGAGGCACAGATACGCAGTATTTT. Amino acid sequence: CASSQVYREPGGTDTQYF.

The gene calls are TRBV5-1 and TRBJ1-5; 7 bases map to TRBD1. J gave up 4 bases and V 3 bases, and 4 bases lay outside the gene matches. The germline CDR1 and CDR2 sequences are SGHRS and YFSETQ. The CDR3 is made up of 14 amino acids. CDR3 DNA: TGCGCCAGCAGCTCCAGACAGGGTAATCAGCCCCAGCATTTT. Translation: CASSSRQGNQPQHF.

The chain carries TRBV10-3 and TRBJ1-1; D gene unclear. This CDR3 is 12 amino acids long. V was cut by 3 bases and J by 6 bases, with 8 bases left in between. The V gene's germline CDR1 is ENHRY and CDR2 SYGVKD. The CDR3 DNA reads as TGTGCCATCAGTGAAAACGGGGCTGAAGCTTTCTTT. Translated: CAISENGAEAFF.

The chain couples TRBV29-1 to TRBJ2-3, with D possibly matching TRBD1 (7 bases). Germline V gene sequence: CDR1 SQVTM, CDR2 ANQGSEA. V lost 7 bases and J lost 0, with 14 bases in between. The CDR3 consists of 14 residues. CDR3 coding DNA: TGCAGCGGGAAGACAGGGACTAGCACAGATACGCAGTATTTT. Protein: CSGKTGTSTDTQYF.

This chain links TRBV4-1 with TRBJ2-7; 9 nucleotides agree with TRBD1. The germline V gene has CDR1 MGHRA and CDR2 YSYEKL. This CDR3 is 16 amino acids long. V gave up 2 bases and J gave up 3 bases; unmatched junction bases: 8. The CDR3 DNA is TGCGCCAGCAGCCAACTTGACAGGGGGGGGAACTACGAGCAGTACTTC. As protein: CASSQLDRGGNYEQYF.

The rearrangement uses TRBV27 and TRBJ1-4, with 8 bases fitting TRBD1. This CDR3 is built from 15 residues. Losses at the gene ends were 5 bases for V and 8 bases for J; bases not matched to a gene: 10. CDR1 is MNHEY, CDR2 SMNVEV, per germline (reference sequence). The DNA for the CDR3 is TGTGCCAGCAGTCCGAGGACAGGGCTTTTGGAAAAACTGTTTTTT. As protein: CASSPRTGLLEKLFF. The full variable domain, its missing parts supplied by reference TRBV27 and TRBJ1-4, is EAQVTQNPRYLITVTGKKLTVTCSQNMNHEYMSWYRQDPGLGLRQIYYSMNVEVTDKGDVPEGYKVSRKEKRNFPLILESPSPNQTSLYFCASSPRTGLLEKLFFGSGTQLSVL.

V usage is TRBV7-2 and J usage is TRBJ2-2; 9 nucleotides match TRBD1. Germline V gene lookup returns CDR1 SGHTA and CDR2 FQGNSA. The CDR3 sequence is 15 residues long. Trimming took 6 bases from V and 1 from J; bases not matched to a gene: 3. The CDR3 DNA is TGTGCCAGCAGGAAGGACAGGGGGAACACCGGGGAGCTGTTTTTT. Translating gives CASRKDRGNTGELFF.